The clone carrying this T cell receptor (beta chain) was observed a handful of times. The sample belongs to a study of CD8+CD57+ T cells in acquired aplastic anemia. The study profiled TCR beta VDJ and CDR3 using genomic DNA as template. Using its own MiXCR run on the reads, TCRdb lists one record per CDR3 protein. In the table there are approximately 300,000 distinct CDR3 sequences, around three fifths of which are singletons. This CDR3 has 14 residues. Unmatched junction bases numbered 10, after V lost 6 bases and J lost 6 bases. Germline lookup yields CDR1 SGHVS and CDR2 FQNEAQ. Patients chosen for sequencing had shown CD8+CD57+ cell expansion by flow cytometry. Diagnosis of severe acquired aplastic anemia applied to all patients. Therapy had not been given to patients before blood sampling.

V usage is TRBV7-8 and J usage is TRBJ2-7; TRBD1 agrees at 8 bases. Sequencing was performed on sorted CD4+, CD8+, or CD8+CD57+ T cells (not recorded which) from PBMCs. The clonotype comes from a human donor with aplastic anemia. The CDR3 spells CASSEYPGGREQYF. Written as DNA, the CDR3 is TGTGCCAGCAGTGAATATCCAGGGGGCCGCGAGCAGTACTTC.